Sequencing of this T cell receptor beta chain was carried out in a study of control samples from healthy donors and cancer patients. Method: immunoSEQ multiplex PCR; TCRdb's copy keeps in-frame clones and lacks some. The sample includes 120,000 to 150,000 clones, 91% of them seen just once. The sample was blood. This sequence was found in a man aged 30-40 years in good health.

Here the CDR3 DNA reads TGTGCCAGCAGCTTAGGTGCGGGATCAAATTCACCCCTCCACTTT. It is translated as CASSLGAGSNSPLHF. The rearrangement uses TRBV7-8 and TRBJ1-6; D not resolved. Trimming took off 1 base at V and 7 bases at J, with 11 bases between the two ends. CDR3 size: 15 residues. Germline V gene data show CDR1 as SGHVS and CDR2 as FQNEAQ. Based on the CDR3 plus reference TRBV7-8 and TRBJ1-6, the full variable domain is GAGVSQSPRYKVAKRGQDVALRCDPISGHVSLFWYQQALGQGPEFLTYFQNEAQLDKSGLPSDRFFAERPEGSVSTLKIQRTQQEDSAVYLCASSLGAGSNSPLHFGNGTRLTVT.